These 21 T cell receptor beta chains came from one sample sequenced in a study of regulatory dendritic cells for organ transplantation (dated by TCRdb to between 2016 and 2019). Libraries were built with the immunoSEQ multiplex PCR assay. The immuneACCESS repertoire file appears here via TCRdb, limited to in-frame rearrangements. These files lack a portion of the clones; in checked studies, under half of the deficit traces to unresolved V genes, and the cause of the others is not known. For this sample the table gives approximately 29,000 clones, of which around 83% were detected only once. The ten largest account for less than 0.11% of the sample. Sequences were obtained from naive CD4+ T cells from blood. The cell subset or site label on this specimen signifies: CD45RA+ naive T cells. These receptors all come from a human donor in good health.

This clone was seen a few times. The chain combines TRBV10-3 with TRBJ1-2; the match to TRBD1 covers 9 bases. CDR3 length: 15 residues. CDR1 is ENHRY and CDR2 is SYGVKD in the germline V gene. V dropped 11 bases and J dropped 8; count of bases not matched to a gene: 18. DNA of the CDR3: TGTGCCTCCTCGGGAAAGGGACAGGGTGGATACGGCTACACCTTC. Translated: CASSGKGQGGYGYTF.

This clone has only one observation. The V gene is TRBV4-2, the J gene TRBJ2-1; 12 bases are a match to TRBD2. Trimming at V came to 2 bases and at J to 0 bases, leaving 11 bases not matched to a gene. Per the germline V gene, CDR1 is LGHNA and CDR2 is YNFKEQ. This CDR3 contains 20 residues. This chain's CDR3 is CASSQMASSGGVLSYNEQFF. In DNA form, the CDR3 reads TGTGCCAGCAGCCAAATGGCTTCTAGCGGGGGGGTCCTCTCCTACAATGAGCAGTTCTTC.

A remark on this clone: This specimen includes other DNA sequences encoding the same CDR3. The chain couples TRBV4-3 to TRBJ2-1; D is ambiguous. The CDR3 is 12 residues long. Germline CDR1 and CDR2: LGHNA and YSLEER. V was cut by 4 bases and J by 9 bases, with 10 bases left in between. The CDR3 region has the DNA TGCGCCAGCAGCCGCATAGCCGGTGAGCAGTTCTTC. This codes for CASSRIAGEQFF.

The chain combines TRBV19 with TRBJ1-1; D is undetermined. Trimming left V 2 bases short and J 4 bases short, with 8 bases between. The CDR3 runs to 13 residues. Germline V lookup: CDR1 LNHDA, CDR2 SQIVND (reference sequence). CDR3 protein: CASSIQVTTEAFF. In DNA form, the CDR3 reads TGTGCCAGTAGTATACAGGTTACCACTGAAGCTTTCTTT.

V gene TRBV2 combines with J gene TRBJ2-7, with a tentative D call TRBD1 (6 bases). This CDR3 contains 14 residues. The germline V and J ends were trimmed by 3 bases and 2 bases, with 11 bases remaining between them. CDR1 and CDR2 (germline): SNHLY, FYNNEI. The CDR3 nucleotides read TGTGCCAGCAGTGAGCAGGGGCCTCCCTACGAGCAGTACTTC. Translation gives CASSEQGPPYEQYF.

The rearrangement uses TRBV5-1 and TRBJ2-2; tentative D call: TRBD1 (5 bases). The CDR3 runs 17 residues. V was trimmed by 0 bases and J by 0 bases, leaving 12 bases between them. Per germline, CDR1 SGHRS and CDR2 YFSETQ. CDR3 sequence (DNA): TGCGCCAGCAGCTTGGGGGCAGGGAACGCGAACACCGGGGAGCTGTTTTTT. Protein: CASSLGAGNANTGELFF.

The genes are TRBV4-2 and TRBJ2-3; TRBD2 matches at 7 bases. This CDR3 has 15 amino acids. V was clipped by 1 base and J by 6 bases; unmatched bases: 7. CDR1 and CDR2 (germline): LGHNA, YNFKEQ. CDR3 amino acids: CASSQVPRGGDTQYF. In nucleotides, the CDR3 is TGTGCCAGCAGCCAAGTGCCCCGGGGAGGGGATACGCAGTATTTT.

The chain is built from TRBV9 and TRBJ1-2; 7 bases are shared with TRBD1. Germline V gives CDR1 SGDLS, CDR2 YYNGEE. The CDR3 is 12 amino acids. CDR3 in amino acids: CAKRGHLKGYTF. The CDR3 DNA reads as TGTGCTAAAAGGGGGCACCTTAAAGGCTACACCTTC.

Here the CDR3 DNA reads TGTGCCAGCTCACCAACTAGCGGGCACTACAATGAGCAGTTCTTC. Residues: CASSPTSGHYNEQFF. J is TRBJ2-1 and V is TRBV18, with 9 bases lining up with TRBD2. The CDR3 length is 15 residues. CDR1 and CDR2 (germline): KGHSH, LQKENI. V lost 2 bases, J lost 3 bases, and 2 bases stayed unmatched.

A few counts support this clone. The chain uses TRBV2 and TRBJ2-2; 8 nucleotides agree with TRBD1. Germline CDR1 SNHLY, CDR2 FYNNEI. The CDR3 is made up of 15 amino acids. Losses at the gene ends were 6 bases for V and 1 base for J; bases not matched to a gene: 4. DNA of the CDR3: TGTGCCAGCAGATATGACAGGGGGAACACCGGGGAGCTGTTTTTT. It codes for CASRYDRGNTGELFF. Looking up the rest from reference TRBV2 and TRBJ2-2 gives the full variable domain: EPEVTQTPSHQVTQMGQEVILRCVPISNHLYFYWYRQILGQKVEFLVSFYNNEISEKSEIFDDQFSVERPDGSNFTLKIRSTKLEDSAMYFCASRYDRGNTGELFFGEGSRLTVL.

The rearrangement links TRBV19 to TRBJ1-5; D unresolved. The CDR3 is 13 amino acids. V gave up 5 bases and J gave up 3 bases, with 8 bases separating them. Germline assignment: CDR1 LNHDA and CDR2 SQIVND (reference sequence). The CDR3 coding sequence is TGTGCCAGTAGTTTCCAGGTCAATCAGCCCCAGCATTTT. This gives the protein CASSFQVNQPQHF.

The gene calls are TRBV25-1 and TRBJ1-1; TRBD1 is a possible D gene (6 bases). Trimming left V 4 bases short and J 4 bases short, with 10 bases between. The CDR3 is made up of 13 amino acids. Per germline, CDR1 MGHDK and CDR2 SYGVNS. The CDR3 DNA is TGTGCCAGCAGTGCTACAGGGAGCACTGAAGCTTTCTTT. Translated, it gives CASSATGSTEAFF.

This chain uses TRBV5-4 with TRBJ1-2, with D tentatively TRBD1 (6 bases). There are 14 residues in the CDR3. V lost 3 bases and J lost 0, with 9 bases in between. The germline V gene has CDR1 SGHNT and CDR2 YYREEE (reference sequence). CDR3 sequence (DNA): TGTGCCAGCAGCTGGGACATCTCTAACTATGGCTACACCTTC. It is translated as CASSWDISNYGYTF. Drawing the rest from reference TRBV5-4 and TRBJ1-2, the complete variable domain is ETGVTQSPTHLIKTRGQQVTLRCSSQSGHNTVSWYQQALGQGPQFIFQYYREEENGRGNFPPRFSGLQFPNYSSELNVNALELDDSALYLCASSWDISNYGYTFGSGTRLTVV.

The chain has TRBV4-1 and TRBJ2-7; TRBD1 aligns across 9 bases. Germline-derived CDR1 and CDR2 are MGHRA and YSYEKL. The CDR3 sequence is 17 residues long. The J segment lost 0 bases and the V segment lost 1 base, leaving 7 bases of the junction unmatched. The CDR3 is CASSQAPTGGYSYEQYF. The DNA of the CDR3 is TGCGCCAGCAGCCAAGCCCCTACAGGGGGCTACTCCTACGAGCAGTACTTC.

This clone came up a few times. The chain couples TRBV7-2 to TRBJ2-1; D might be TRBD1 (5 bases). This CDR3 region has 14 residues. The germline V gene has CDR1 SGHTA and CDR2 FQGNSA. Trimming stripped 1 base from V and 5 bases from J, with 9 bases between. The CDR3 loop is CASSLGGVNNEQFF. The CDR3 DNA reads TGTGCCAGCAGCTTAGGGGGCGTTAACAATGAGCAGTTCTTC. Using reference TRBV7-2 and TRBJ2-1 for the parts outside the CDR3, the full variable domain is GAGVSQSPSNKVTEKGKDVELRCDPISGHTALYWYRQSLGQGLEFLIYFQGNSAPDKSGLPSDRFSAERTGGSVSTLTIQRTQQEDSAVYLCASSLGGVNNEQFFGPGTRLTVL.

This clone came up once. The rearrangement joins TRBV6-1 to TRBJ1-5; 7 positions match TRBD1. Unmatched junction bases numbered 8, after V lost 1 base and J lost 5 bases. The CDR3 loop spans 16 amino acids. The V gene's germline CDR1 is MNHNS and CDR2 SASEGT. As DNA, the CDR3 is TGTGCCAGCAGTGAAGAGTGGACAGGAGTCTATCAGCCCCAGCATTTT. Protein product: CASSEEWTGVYQPQHF.

CDR3 coding DNA: TGTGCCAGCAGCGCGACAGGGGACCCTGGAAACACCATATATTTT. Translation gives CASSATGDPGNTIYF. The chain combines TRBV7-9 with TRBJ1-3; 8 bases are shared with TRBD1. CDR3 length: 15 residues. Germline CDR1 is SEHNR and CDR2 is FQNEAQ (reference sequence). V dropped 5 bases and J dropped 2; count of bases not matched to a gene: 5.

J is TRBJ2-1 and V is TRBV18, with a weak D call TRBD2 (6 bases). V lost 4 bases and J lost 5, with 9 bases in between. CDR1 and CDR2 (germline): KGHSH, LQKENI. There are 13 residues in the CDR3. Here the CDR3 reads CASSLRGNNEQFF. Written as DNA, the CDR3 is TGTGCCAGCTCACTTCGGGGGAACAATGAGCAGTTCTTC.

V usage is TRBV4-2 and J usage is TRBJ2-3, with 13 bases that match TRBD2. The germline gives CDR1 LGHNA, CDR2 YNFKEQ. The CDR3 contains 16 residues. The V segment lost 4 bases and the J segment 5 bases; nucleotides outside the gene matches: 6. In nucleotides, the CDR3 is TGTGCCAGCAGCCCCCAGACTAGCGGGGGGATAGATACGCAGTATTTT. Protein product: CASSPQTSGGIDTQYF.

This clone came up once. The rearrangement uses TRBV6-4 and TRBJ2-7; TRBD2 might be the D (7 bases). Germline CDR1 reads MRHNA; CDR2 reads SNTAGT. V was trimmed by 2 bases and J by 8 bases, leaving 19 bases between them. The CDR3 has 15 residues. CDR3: CASSDPRGPAFQQYF. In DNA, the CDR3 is TGTGCCAGCAGTGACCCGCGGGGGCCCGCCTTCCAGCAGTACTTC.

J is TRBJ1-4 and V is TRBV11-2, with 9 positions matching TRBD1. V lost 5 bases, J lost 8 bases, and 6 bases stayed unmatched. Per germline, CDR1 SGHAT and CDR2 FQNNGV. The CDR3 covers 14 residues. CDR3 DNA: TGTGCCAGCAGCCCGGACAGGGGCGGCGAAAAACTGTTTTTT. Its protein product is CASSPDRGGEKLFF.